This T cell receptor (beta chain) was obtained from a study of OX40 agonist ivuxolimab in advanced cancers. About the research overall: Every 2 weeks, patients got intravenous ivuxolimab at one of six dose levels (0.01-10 mg/kg). A partial response was reached by three patients: one with hepatocellular carcinoma and two with cutaneous melanoma.

The CDR3 contains 15 residues. Trimming cost V 3 bases and J 0 bases, with 9 bases left between them. Germline lookup yields CDR1 LNHDA and CDR2 SQIVND (reference sequence). Method: immunoSEQ multiplex PCR; TCRdb's copy keeps in-frame clones and lacks some. Of about 51,000 clones in the sample, roughly 80% were seen once. A remark on this clone: Its matching antigen is unknown.

General observations from the study: Researchers report that CD8+ T cells had, on average, more expanded clones than CD4+. Certain nonresponding patients likewise had low normalized T-cell clonal expansion.

The specimen was CD4+ or CD8+ T cells sorted from blood, collected in a trial of the OX40 agonist ivuxolimab. The source of this sequence is an adult with an advanced solid tumor such as melanoma, head and neck, liver or kidney cancer. J is TRBJ1-3 and V is TRBV19, with D possibly TRBD1 on 5 matching bases. The CDR3 is CASSMQGSSGNTIYF. CDR3 bases: TGTGCCAGTAGTATGCAGGGAAGCTCTGGAAACACCATATATTTT. Filled out from reference TRBV19 and TRBJ1-3, the complete variable domain reads DGGITQSPKYLFRKEGQNVTLSCEQNLNHDAMYWYRQDPGQGLRLIYYSQIVNDFQKGDIAEGYSVSREKKESFPLTVTSAQKNPTAFYLCASSMQGSSGNTIYFGEGSWLTVV.